What follows is one TCR beta chain and its context. In the sorted-subset replicate PCRs, around 0.2 ug DNA, 25,000 to 35,000 T cell genomes, was used. Generated by immunoSEQ multiplex PCR, the TCRdb table keeps only in-frame clones and is missing some. Seen here are some 2.1 million clones, around 95% observed once, and the top ten hold about 1.7%. The germline V gene encodes CDR1 SQVTM and CDR2 ANQGSEA. The CDR3 is 14 residues long. V lost 7 bases and J lost 0, with 16 bases in between. This sample is drawn from a study of shared clonotypes between healthy human individuals. Naive CD8 cells comprised CD45RO-negative, CCR7-positively selected cells, excluding terminally differentiated effector memory CD45RA+ cells.

V gene TRBV29-1 combines with J gene TRBJ2-7; perhaps TRBD1 as D (6 bases). The sample taken for sequencing was naive CD8+ T cells from PBMCs. The sequence was obtained from a man aged 18 to 29 in good health. Some clones in this sample may be carry-over from other donors' samples. The DNA of the CDR3 is TGCAGCGCTACCGCACAGGGCCCCTCCTACGAGCAGTACTTC. This encodes CSATAQGPSYEQYF.